Given below is one T cell receptor (beta chain) in context. Amplification yielded TCR beta CDR3 regions, with RNA transcripts as the source. The primer set for the first-round RT-PCR of the TCR CDR3 was HTBI. One entry per CDR3 protein results from TCRdb running MiXCR on the multiplex PCR reads. This sample has roughly 570,000 distinct CDR3 sequences, with around 45% found just once. CDR3 length equals 14 residues. Germline CDR1 reads SQVTM; CDR2 reads ANQGSEA. V was clipped by 4 bases and J by 1 base, with 11 bases between them. This sample is drawn from a study of T cells in Graves' hyperthyroidism and ophthalmopathy.

The chain links TRBV29-1 to TRBJ1-3; no clear D gene. Sequenced input: peripheral blood or thyroid tissue (not recorded which). The sequence was collected from an adult woman with Graves' disease, either hyperthyroidism or ophthalmopathy (not recorded which). In nucleotides, the CDR3 is TGCAGCGTTGCGGACGGAGGGTCTGGAAACACCATATATTTT. Residues: CSVADGGSGNTIYF.